This T cell receptor (beta chain) was obtained from a study of T cell changes during pregnancy in multiple sclerosis (dated by TCRdb to the late 2010s). The study in broad terms: The study looked at changes in the T cell repertoire across pregnancy in women with multiple sclerosis.

The method was the immunoSEQ multiplex PCR assay. What TCRdb holds here is the immuneACCESS table cut down to in-frame rearrangements. Part of the clones is not present; checked against another copy, under half of the missing clones reflect an unresolved V gene, and the others are unexplained. This sample is represented by 50,000 to 75,000 clones; around 92% of them were singletons. The ten largest clonotypes hold less than 1.5% of the sample. On this clone itself: The specificity of this receptor is unknown. No base quality information exists; no much larger clone differs at one position.

The CDR3 goes from the cysteine to the phenylalanine over 17 residues. Kept here is only the CDR3 DNA, which spans 51 bases and is read in frame from base 1. CDR1 and CDR2 are read off the germline V gene as MNHNS and SASEGT. Cut back by 4 bases and 0 bases, the V and J ends lie 13 bases apart. This receptor was taken from a female donor in good health, enrolled as a control in a pregnancy study. The receptor chain draws on TRBV6-1 and TRBJ1-6, and perhaps TRBD1 as D gene, on 6 matching bases. The material sequenced was peripheral blood, taken after pregnancy. The DNA sequence reads TGTGCCAGCAGTGGGTACAGGGAAAGCTCCTATAATTCACCCCTCCACTTT. Translation gives CASSGYRESSYNSPLHF.